This TCR beta chain originates from a study of T cell clonotyping in hematopoietic cell transplantation. Germline V gene sequence: CDR1 LGHNA, CDR2 YNFKEQ. The CDR3 runs 15 residues. V lost 3 bases and J 4 bases, leaving 15 bases between the germline ends. Assay used: immunoSEQ multiplex PCR; TCRdb lists only in-frame clones, some missing. The sample lists 4,000 or so clones; approximately 80% were seen once. Sequenced here: peripheral blood mononuclear cells, sampled 100 days after allogeneic stem cell transplant. The chain uses TRBV4-2 and TRBJ1-2, with a tentative D call TRBD1 (6 bases). The TCR was taken from a male patient between 45 and 59 years old who had an allogeneic stem cell transplant from an unrelated donor, so the T cells may come from the graft donor. Some clones in this sample may be carry-over from other donors' samples. The CDR3 spells CASSQEQGAGYGYTF. The CDR3 region has the DNA TGTGCCAGCAGCCAGGAACAGGGAGCGGGCTATGGCTACACCTTC.